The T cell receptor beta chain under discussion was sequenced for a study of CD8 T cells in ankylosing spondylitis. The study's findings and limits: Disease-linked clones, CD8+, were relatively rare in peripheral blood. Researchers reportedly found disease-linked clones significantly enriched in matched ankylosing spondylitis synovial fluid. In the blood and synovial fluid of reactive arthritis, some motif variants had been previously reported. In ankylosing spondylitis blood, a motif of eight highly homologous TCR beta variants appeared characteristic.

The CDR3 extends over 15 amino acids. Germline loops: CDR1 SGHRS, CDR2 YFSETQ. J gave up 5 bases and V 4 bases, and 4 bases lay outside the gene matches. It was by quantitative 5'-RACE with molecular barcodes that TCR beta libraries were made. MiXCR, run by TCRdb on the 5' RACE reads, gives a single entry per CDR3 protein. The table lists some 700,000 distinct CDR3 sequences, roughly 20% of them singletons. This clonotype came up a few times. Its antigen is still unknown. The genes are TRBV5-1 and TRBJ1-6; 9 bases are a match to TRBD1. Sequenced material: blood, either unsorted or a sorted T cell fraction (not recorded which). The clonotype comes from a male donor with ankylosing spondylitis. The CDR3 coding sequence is TGCGCCAGCAGCGAACAGGGGGCCGATAATTCACCCCTCCACTTT. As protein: CASSEQGADNSPLHF. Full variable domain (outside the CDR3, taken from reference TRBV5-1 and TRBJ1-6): KAGVTQTPRYLIKTRGQQVTLSCSPISGHRSVSWYQQTPGQGLQFLFEYFSETQRNKGNFPGRFSGRQFSNSRSEMNVSTLELGDSALYLCASSEQGADNSPLHFGNGTRLTVT.